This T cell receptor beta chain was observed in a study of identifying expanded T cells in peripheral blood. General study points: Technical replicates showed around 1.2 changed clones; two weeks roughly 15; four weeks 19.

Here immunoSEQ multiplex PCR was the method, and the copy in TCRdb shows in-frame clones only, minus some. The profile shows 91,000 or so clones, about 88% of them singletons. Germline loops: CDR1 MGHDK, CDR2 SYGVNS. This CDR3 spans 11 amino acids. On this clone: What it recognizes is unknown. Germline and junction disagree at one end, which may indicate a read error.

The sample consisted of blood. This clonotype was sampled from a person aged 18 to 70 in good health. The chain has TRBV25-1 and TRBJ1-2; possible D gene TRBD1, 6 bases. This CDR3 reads CASSAGGGLHF. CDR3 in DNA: TGTGCCAGCAGTGCCGGTGGGGGGCTCCACTTC.